The clone carrying this T cell receptor (beta chain) was counted between two and nine times. Its specificity is unknown. Unique molecular identifiers tagged the TCRbeta library. MiXCR, run by TCRdb on the PCR reads, gives a single entry per CDR3 protein. The sample holds 250,000 or so distinct CDR3 sequences, roughly a quarter seen once. The entry originates in a study of T-cell reconstitution after alpha-beta-depleted transplantation in children. Study-wide findings and caveats: One year after transplant, T-cell counts and diversity came mostly from newly produced T cells. For some patients, TCRbeta diversity was high at day 60 because of recipient T cells and thymic progenitors that survived. After transplant, at about two months, alpha-beta T cells were reportedly derived from several hundred expanded graft clones.

Germline V CDR1 and CDR2: LNHNV, YYDKDF (reference sequence). The CDR3 consists of 11 residues. Between the trimmed V and J ends, which lost 4 bases and 3 bases, there was a span of 4 bases. This TCR was sampled from a female patient younger than 10 who had a stem cell transplant for congenital amegakaryocytic thrombocytopenia, so the T cells may come from the graft donor. This sequence joins TRBV15 and TRBJ2-7; D uncertain. The material was PBMCs, mostly from graft donor cells, obtained 360 days after TCRalphabeta/CD19-depleted stem cell transplant. CDR3 sequence reads: CATSINYEQYF. The DNA for the CDR3 is TGTGCCACCAGCATCAACTACGAGCAGTACTTC.